This T cell receptor (beta chain) was obtained from a study of radiotherapy plus CTLA-4 blockade in lung cancer. Sequencing used immunoSEQ multiplex PCR; TCRdb keeps in-frame clones, though not all of them. The sample records 35,000 to 40,000 clones, more than 80% being singletons. As concerns this clone: The antigen is unknown.

Whole-study results and caveats: In blood, TCR clones derived from the tumor expanded after radiotherapy plus ipilimumab.

From germline, CDR1 is MNHEY and CDR2 SMNVEV (reference sequence). The CDR3 loop spans 13 amino acids. V lost 3 bases to trimming and J lost 5 bases, with 11 bases between them. This chain joins TRBV27 and TRBJ2-7; possible D gene TRBD1, 5 bases. The TCR originated in a human donor with non-small cell lung cancer who had stable disease on radiotherapy plus ipilimumab. This specimen was peripheral blood, taken from a patient treated with radiotherapy plus ipilimumab. The CDR3 is CASSFSGPNEQYF. The CDR3 DNA follows: TGTGCCAGCAGTTTTTCAGGGCCCAACGAGCAGTACTTC.